The T cell receptor (beta chain) described here comes from a study of blood T cell repertoires in COVID-19 (dated by TCRdb to 2020 to 2021). Regarding the complete study: Samples covering the acute and convalescent phases of COVID-19 were provided by collaborators in the United States, Italy and Spain. The prospective study material was composed of cDNA or gDNA derived from T cells, B-cell-depleted T cells, or PBMCs. A de-identified subject ID, COVID-19 status, age in years and sex were almost always included in the sample metadata. The repertoires were released in a freely available public database intended as a resource for research on the immune response to SARS-CoV-2. The dataset comprised deeply sampled blood TCRbeta repertoires from subjects exposed to, actively infected with, or recovered from COVID-19. Samples came from the ongoing ImmuneRACE study (first 160 participants) plus 1,254 subjects from 6 global collaborators. Where HLA class I and class II types were available, the types were taken from metadata supplied by the sample provider, not from assay-based typing. Overall results and qualifications from the work: The quantity of clinical and demographic metadata differed by source and by participant and was supplied without curation.

Of note for this clone: Its binding antigen is unknown. No base quality values were provided; no much bigger clone lies one nucleotide off.

Sequences SGDLS (CDR1) and YYNGEE (CDR2) are obtained from the germline V gene. From the cysteine through the phenylalanine, the CDR3 covers 16 amino acids. Only CDR3 DNA remains: 48 bases, in frame from the first base. Clipping removes 3 bases from V and 2 bases from J, with 5 as the unmatched junction base count. Collaborating institutions collected whole blood in K2EDTA tubes following their own protocols. Collaborator samples were shipped for TCRbeta analysis as frozen whole blood, isolated PBMCs, or DNA extracted from either sample type. TCRbeta CDR3 regions were amplified from genomic DNA using the immunoSEQ Assay, a bias-controlled multiplex PCR. Concerning the study's data processing: The number of nucleated cells in each sample was estimated from the amplification of reference gene primers within the assay. To quantify the absolute abundance of each unique TCRbeta CDR3 rearrangement, sequence reads were collapsed and filtered. For each sample, productive Simpson clonality was calculated as the square root of Simpson's diversity index across productive rearrangements. Here the immuneACCESS table is served through TCRdb, limited to in-frame sequences with V and J called. Missing clones are a known gap in these copies; in checked studies unresolved V genes cover under half, and the rest lacks a known reason. The DNA was the basis for D and trimming; V, J and clone size are from that table. The sample profile shows around 190,000 clones; about 82% of them were found once. Clones ranked in the top ten supply 6.5% of the sample.

The sample comprised peripheral blood. The TCR sequence derives from a man aged 70-80 years with active or convalescent COVID-19. The rearranged chain carries TRBV9 and TRBJ1-3; 10 junctional bases match TRBD1. The sequenced DNA is TGTGCCAGCAGCGCCTCCGGGACAGGGGCTGGAAACACCATATATTTT. It specifies CASSASGTGAGNTIYF.